A single sample gave rise to the 14 T cell receptor beta chains below, sequenced in a study of T cells after somatic rescue of genetic block. Generated by immunoSEQ multiplex PCR, the TCRdb table keeps only in-frame clones and is missing some. In the table there are 85,000 to 90,000 clones, more than 80% of which are singletons. Input material: peripheral blood mononuclear cells (PBMCs). Receptors originate from a woman aged 18-35 years.

The rearrangement links TRBV2 to TRBJ1-1, with a possible D match to TRBD1 (6 bases). The CDR3 consists of 13 residues. The V end lost 8 bases, the J end lost 5 bases, and 15 bases lay between the germline ends. CDR1 and CDR2 (germline): SNHLY, FYNNEI. CDR3 sequence reads: CASPAGTFTEAFF. DNA of the CDR3: TGTGCCAGCCCCGCGGGGACATTTACTGAAGCTTTCTTT.

This sequence joins TRBV19 and TRBJ2-7; 7 nucleotides agree with TRBD1. Losses at the gene ends were 3 bases for V and 3 bases for J; bases not matched to a gene: 5. CDR1 and CDR2 from the germline V gene are LNHDA and SQIVND (reference sequence). This CDR3 comprises 14 residues. In nucleotides, the CDR3 is TGTGCCAGTAGTATCGGAACAGGGGTCTACGAGCAGTACTTC. It codes for CASSIGTGVYEQYF.

This clone appeared a single time. CDR3 sequence: CASSLGGTGGRDEKLFF. CDR3 nucleotides: TGTGCCAGCAGCTTAGGAGGGACAGGGGGCCGGGACGAAAAACTGTTTTTT. The chain is built from TRBV11-2 and TRBJ1-4, with TRBD1 identical over 12 bases. V was pared by 1 base and J by 8 bases, with 8 bases of the junction left unmatched. CDR1 and CDR2 (germline): SGHAT, FQNNGV. The length of the CDR3 is 17 residues. The variable domain in full, completed from reference TRBV11-2 and TRBJ1-4, reads EAGVAQSPRYKIIEKRQSVAFWCNPISGHATLYWYQQILGQGPKLLIQFQNNGVVDDSQLPKDRFSAERLKGVDSTLKIQPAKLEDSAVYLCASSLGGTGGRDEKLFFGSGTQLSVL.

The rearrangement uses TRBV5-1 and TRBJ1-5, with 7 nucleotides matching TRBD1. This CDR3 is built from 14 residues. V trimming: 2 bases; J trimming: 7 bases; junction bases outside the gene matches: 6. Germline V CDR1 and CDR2: SGHRS, YFSETQ. CDR3 nucleotide sequence: TGCGCCAGCAGCTTACAGGGGTCCGGGCAGCCCCAGCATTTT. This encodes CASSLQGSGQPQHF.

The J gene is TRBJ2-1, the V gene TRBV12-5; 13 bases map to TRBD2. The V gene's germline CDR1 is LGHNT and CDR2 FRNRAP. The CDR3 runs to 18 residues. Germline trimming cut 2 bases from V and 1 base from J; bases unmatched to any gene: 5. The CDR3 nucleotides read TGTGCTAGTGGTTTGCGACTAGCGGGAGGTCGGTCCTACAATGAGCAGTTCTTC. Translated: CASGLRLAGGRSYNEQFF.

This clone appeared a single time. The rearrangement links TRBV2 to TRBJ1-4; 8 bases line up with TRBD1. V shed 7 bases and J 10 bases; nucleotides not matched to a gene: 11. The germline V gene has CDR1 SNHLY and CDR2 FYNNEI. The CDR3 loop spans 14 amino acids. The CDR3 DNA reads TGTGCCAGCATGTTCCAGGGGGCGCACGGAAAACTGTTTTTT. It specifies CASMFQGAHGKLFF.

CDR3 in DNA: TGTGCCAGCAGCCGAGGGGGGCTAGCCGACACCGGGGAGCTGTTTTTT. It codes for CASSRGGLADTGELFF. This chain links TRBV4-2 with TRBJ2-2, with D perhaps being TRBD1 or TRBD2 (6 bases each). This CDR3 is built from 16 residues. Trimming cost V 4 bases and J 3 bases, with 15 bases left between them. Germline CDR1 is LGHNA and CDR2 is YNFKEQ.

V usage is TRBV28 and J usage is TRBJ1-5, with 8 nucleotides matching TRBD1. The length of the CDR3 is 13 residues. The ends lost 6 bases at V and 4 bases at J; junction bases unmatched: 2. Germline V gene sequence: CDR1 MDHEN, CDR2 SYDVKM. CDR3 loop: CASSHRGNQPQHF. The CDR3 DNA is TGTGCCAGCAGCCACAGGGGGAATCAGCCCCAGCATTTT.

This clone was seen only once. The rearrangement joins TRBV15 to TRBJ1-3; no reliable D call. Germline V gene sequence: CDR1 LNHNV, CDR2 YYDKDF (reference sequence). The CDR3 has 14 residues. The V and J ends lost 1 base and 0 bases respectively, with 4 bases between them. CDR3 region: CATSRVDSGNTIYF. The CDR3 coding sequence is TGTGCCACCAGCAGAGTAGACTCTGGAAACACCATATATTTT.

The chain combines TRBV7-9 with TRBJ2-2; the match to TRBD1 covers 8 bases. The CDR3 spans 16 residues. The ends lost 1 base at V and 0 bases at J; junction bases unmatched: 1. Looked up from germline, CDR1 is SEHNR and CDR2 is FQNEAQ (reference sequence). CDR3 bases: TGTGCCAGCAGCTTAGGGGGACAGGCGAACACCGGGGAGCTGTTTTTT. Protein product: CASSLGGQANTGELFF.

This chain connects TRBV5-1 to TRBJ1-1; no clear D gene. Germline-derived CDR1 and CDR2 are SGHRS and YFSETQ. This CDR3 contains 14 residues. The germline V and J ends were trimmed by 0 bases and 0 bases, with 6 bases remaining between them. CDR3 region: CASSLATVNTEAFF. Written as DNA, the CDR3 is TGCGCCAGCAGCTTGGCGACGGTGAACACTGAAGCTTTCTTT.

The chain joins TRBV19 to TRBJ1-4; no clear D. V shed 6 bases and J shed 0 bases, with 11 bases lying between them. Germline values: CDR1 LNHDA, CDR2 SQIVND (reference sequence). The CDR3 runs 15 residues. The CDR3 DNA reads TGTGCCAGTAGCCTCTGGCAGGCAACTAATGAAAAACTGTTTTTT. This sequence encodes CASSLWQATNEKLFF.

The chain employs TRBV18 and TRBJ1-2; D possibly corresponds to TRBD1 (5 bases). The CDR3 totals 13 residues. With 6 bases removed from V and 2 bases from J, the gap between germline ends came to 10 bases. Germline CDR1 is KGHSH and CDR2 is LQKENI. The CDR3, as DNA: TGTGCCAGCTCCGACAGCCTCAACTATGGCTACACCTTC. Amino acid sequence: CASSDSLNYGYTF.

The chain employs TRBV18 and TRBJ1-2, with 7 bases aligning to TRBD1. Germline V lookup: CDR1 KGHSH, CDR2 LQKENI. Germline trimming cut 3 bases from V and 8 bases from J; bases unmatched to any gene: 12. This CDR3 comprises 15 residues. The CDR3 protein is CASSPEGKGARGYTF. CDR3 sequence (DNA): TGTGCCAGCTCACCTGAAGGGAAGGGGGCGCGCGGCTACACCTTC.